The T cell receptor beta chain described here comes from a study of OX40 agonist ivuxolimab in advanced cancers. For the study at large: Prior anti-PD-1, anti-PD-L1 or anti-CTLA-4 therapy did not bar entry, and less than 50% had some.

The ends lost 7 bases at V and 2 bases at J; junction bases unmatched: 8. The germline V gene encodes CDR1 LNHDA and CDR2 SQIVND (reference sequence). The CDR3 length is 15 residues. Sequencing was performed with immunoSEQ multiplex PCR; in TCRdb, only in-frame clones are kept and a portion is missing. The sample yields about 67,000 clones, 91% seen once. Systemic immunosuppression or a history of autoimmune disease excluded patients. The gene calls are TRBV19 and TRBJ2-1; TRBD1 matches 7 bases. This material consisted of CD4+ or CD8+ T cells sorted from blood, taken in a trial of the OX40 agonist ivuxolimab. The receptor was isolated from an adult with an advanced solid tumor such as melanoma, head and neck, liver or kidney cancer. The CDR3 DNA reads as TGTGCCAGTAAGGTCAGGGACAGCCCCTACAATGAGCAGTTCTTC. Translation gives CASKVRDSPYNEQFF.